The 32 T cell receptor beta chains in this list originate from one sample, sequenced in a study of blood T cell repertoires in COVID-19. Assay: immunoSEQ multiplex PCR; the TCRdb copy retains only in-frame clones and omits some. The sample has 300,000 to 400,000 clones, around 90% seen once. The specimen was PBMCs or T cells enriched from blood (not recorded which). The origin of the receptors is a man aged 30-40 years who had recovered from COVID-19.

This sequence joins TRBV7-9 and TRBJ1-1; D may be TRBD1 (6 bases). Looked up from germline, CDR1 is SEHNR and CDR2 is FQNEAQ (reference sequence). CDR3 length: 14 residues. Trimming removed 4 bases from V and 6 bases from J, with 15 bases in between. The CDR3 DNA reads as TGTGCCAGCAGCTCACTACAGGGTAGGCCTGAAGCTTTCTTT. The encoded protein is CASSSLQGRPEAFF.

The chain has TRBV6-4 and TRBJ2-1, with D possibly being TRBD2 (7 bases). Trimming took 3 bases from V and 2 from J, leaving 11 bases between them. CDR1 is MRHNA and CDR2 is SNTAGT in the germline V gene. The CDR3 is made up of 15 amino acids. The CDR3 sequence: CASSERGGAYNEQFF. The CDR3 nucleotides are TGTGCCAGCAGTGAGCGAGGGGGGGCCTACAATGAGCAGTTCTTC.

The chain has TRBV4-2 and TRBJ2-3; 11 nucleotides align to TRBD2. V was clipped by 2 bases and J by 4 bases; unmatched bases: 8. The CDR3 contains 17 residues. Germline loops: CDR1 LGHNA, CDR2 YNFKEQ. CDR3 loop: CASSQNLAGGGPDTQYF. CDR3 nucleotide sequence: TGTGCCAGCAGCCAAAATCTAGCGGGGGGCGGCCCAGATACGCAGTATTTT.

V is TRBV5-5 and J is TRBJ2-2, with a possible D match to TRBD1 (6 bases). Germline loops: CDR1 SGHKS, CDR2 YYEKEE (reference sequence). The V and J ends lost 2 bases and 4 bases respectively, with 12 bases between them. This CDR3 spans 15 amino acids. The CDR3 nucleotides read TGTGCCAGCAGCTTATTAAGAGGGGGCACCGGGGAGCTGTTTTTT. Its translation is CASSLLRGGTGELFF. Drawing the rest from reference TRBV5-5 and TRBJ2-2, the complete variable domain is DAGVTQSPTHLIKTRGQQVTLRCSPISGHKSVSWYQQVLGQGPQFIFQYYEKEERGRGNFPDRFSARQFPNYSSELNVNALLLGDSALYLCASSLLRGGTGELFFGEGSRLTVL.

V is TRBV24-1 and J is TRBJ2-3, with 11 bases matching TRBD2. The CDR3 extends over 19 amino acids. The germline V gene encodes CDR1 KGHDR and CDR2 SFDVKD. V was pared by 1 base and J by 2 bases, with 10 bases of the junction left unmatched. CDR3 residues: CATSDFVLAGGPFTDTQYF. The DNA for the CDR3 is TGTGCCACCAGTGATTTCGTCCTAGCGGGGGGACCATTCACAGATACGCAGTATTTT.

This chain uses TRBV2 with TRBJ1-2, with a weak D call TRBD1 (5 bases). This CDR3 has 14 residues. V was shortened by 3 bases and J by 5 bases, with 13 bases between the two germline ends. In germline, CDR1 is SNHLY, CDR2 FYNNEI. CDR3: CASSEQGEAYGYTF. The DNA of the CDR3 is TGTGCCAGCAGTGAGCAGGGTGAGGCGTATGGCTACACCTTC.

Notes on this clone: Distinct nucleotide sequences in the sample also encode this CDR3. The CDR3 loop is CASSVGRAGETQYF. In nucleotides, the CDR3 is TGTGCCAGCAGCGTAGGCAGGGCTGGAGAGACCCAGTACTTC. The rearrangement uses TRBV9 and TRBJ2-5, with a weak D call TRBD1 (5 bases). The length of the CDR3 is 14 residues. Germline V lookup: CDR1 SGDLS, CDR2 YYNGEE. The V end was cut by 0 bases, the J end by 4 bases, with 10 bases between. Using reference TRBV9 and TRBJ2-5 for the parts outside the CDR3, the full variable domain is DSGVTQTPKHLITATGQRVTLRCSPRSGDLSVYWYQQSLDQGLQFLIQYYNGEERAKGNILERFSAQQFPDLHSELNLSSLELGDSALYFCASSVGRAGETQYFGPGTRLLVL.

The table lists this clone with a count of one. This chain links TRBV2 with TRBJ2-1; D call uncertain. In germline, CDR1 is SNHLY, CDR2 FYNNEI. The CDR3 covers 13 residues. V gave up 8 bases and J gave up 4 bases, with 12 bases separating them. CDR3 loop: CASDLGRYNEQFF. The CDR3 region has the DNA TGTGCCAGCGATCTAGGCCGGTACAATGAGCAGTTCTTC.

CDR3 DNA sequence: TGCGCCAGCAGCTCTGATAGCGGGGGTTTGAGATTCTTC. Protein product: CASSSDSGGLRFF. The chain combines TRBV5-1 with TRBJ2-1; TRBD2 agrees at 9 bases. V lost 3 bases, J lost 16 bases, and 11 bases stayed unmatched. The CDR3 is made up of 13 amino acids. Per the germline V gene, CDR1 is SGHRS and CDR2 is YFSETQ.

The chain is built from TRBV10-2 and TRBJ1-1; no reliable D call. There are 14 residues in the CDR3. The germline V gene has CDR1 WSHSY and CDR2 SAAADI. The V gene lost 1 base and the J gene lost 4 bases, with 10 bases spanning the gap. CDR3 residues: CASSEYRTGTEAFF. The DNA for the CDR3 is TGCGCCAGCAGTGAGTATCGAACGGGCACTGAAGCTTTCTTT.

J is TRBJ2-3 and V is TRBV14, with TRBD1 as a possible D gene (6 bases). There are 13 residues in the CDR3. Germline values: CDR1 SGHDN, CDR2 FVKESK. The V and J ends lost 6 bases and 3 bases respectively, with 10 bases between them. The CDR3 region is CASRQGITDTQYF. For the CDR3, the DNA is TGTGCCAGCAGACAGGGAATAACAGATACGCAGTATTTT.

The gene calls are TRBV9 and TRBJ2-2; tentative D call: TRBD1 (5 bases). CDR1 is SGDLS and CDR2 is YYNGEE in the germline V gene. The V end lost 3 bases, the J end lost 1 base, and 7 bases lay between the germline ends. This CDR3 contains 14 residues. Here the CDR3 reads CASSDGQNTGELFF. The CDR3 coding sequence is TGTGCCAGCAGCGACGGACAGAACACCGGGGAGCTGTTTTTT.

The rearrangement links TRBV10-3 to TRBJ2-2, with D perhaps matching TRBD1 (6 bases). Trimming took off 3 bases at V and 5 bases at J, with 16 bases between the two ends. CDR3 size: 16 residues. Looked up from germline, CDR1 is ENHRY and CDR2 is SYGVKD. The CDR3 loop reads CAISDPTGQITGELFF. DNA of the CDR3: TGTGCCATCAGTGACCCGACAGGACAAATAACCGGGGAGCTGTTTTTT.

The chain combines TRBV28 with TRBJ1-4, with unresolved D. This CDR3 comprises 15 residues. Germline loops: CDR1 MDHEN, CDR2 SYDVKM. V lost 2 bases, J lost 4 bases, and 11 bases lay in between. The CDR3 coding sequence is TGTGCCAGCAGTTTAGTCGGATCGGGTAATGAAAAACTGTTTTTT. Its protein is CASSLVGSGNEKLFF.

J is TRBJ2-1 and V is TRBV5-1; D perhaps matches TRBD1 (6 bases). Germline V gives CDR1 SGHRS, CDR2 YFSETQ. Trimming took off 4 bases at V and 10 bases at J, with 12 bases between the two ends. CDR3 length equals 12 residues. The CDR3 DNA follows: TGCGCCAGCAGCGAAGGGGGTTACGAGCAGTTCTTC. Protein: CASSEGGYEQFF.

This clone appeared once. The CDR3 DNA reads TGTGCCAGCAGTGAACTACTGAACACTGAAGCTTTCTTT. This gives the protein CASSELLNTEAFF. V and J are TRBV2 and TRBJ1-1; no definite D call. V lost 2 bases and J lost 0, with 4 bases in between. Germline lookup yields CDR1 SNHLY and CDR2 FYNNEI. This CDR3 region has 13 residues.

Regarding this clone: The sample holds other DNA sequences that translate to the same CDR3. The chain combines TRBV5-1 with TRBJ2-5; tentative D call: TRBD1 (6 bases). Germline V CDR1 and CDR2: SGHRS, YFSETQ. Trimming pared 4 bases from V and 5 bases from J, leaving 12 bases between. The CDR3 runs 13 residues. CDR3 in amino acids: CASSLQGQETQYF. The CDR3 nucleotides read TGCGCCAGCAGCCTACAGGGCCAGGAGACCCAGTACTTC.

The CDR3 here is CASSREAGGMNTEAFF. CDR3 nucleotides: TGTGCCAGCAGTAGAGAAGCGGGAGGTATGAACACTGAAGCTTTCTTT. This chain connects TRBV5-4 to TRBJ1-1; D gene unclear. Trimming stripped 5 bases from V and 0 bases from J, with 17 bases between. The germline gives CDR1 SGHNT, CDR2 YYREEE (reference sequence). CDR3 length equals 16 residues.

The gene calls are TRBV9 and TRBJ2-3, with a possible D match to TRBD1 (6 bases). This CDR3 is 15 amino acids long. Germline CDR1 reads SGDLS; CDR2 reads YYNGEE. Trimming left V 0 bases short and J 1 base short, with 9 bases between. The CDR3 bases are TGTGCCAGCAGCGTAGAGCCAGGGGGCACAGATACGCAGTATTTT. Protein sequence: CASSVEPGGTDTQYF.

The V call is TRBV5-4, the J call TRBJ2-7; D is perhaps TRBD2 (6 bases). V was clipped by 2 bases and J by 2 bases, with 11 bases between them. CDR1 is SGHNT, CDR2 YYREEE, per germline (reference sequence). The CDR3 runs 14 residues. CDR3 DNA sequence: TGTGCCAGCAGCTTTCGGCGGGAACCCTACGAGCAGTACTTC. Translation gives CASSFRREPYEQYF.

The table lists this clone with a count of one. The chain links TRBV7-9 to TRBJ2-3; D may be TRBD1 (6 bases). There are 18 residues in the CDR3. Looked up from germline, CDR1 is SEHNR and CDR2 is FQNEAQ (reference sequence). V was shortened by 4 bases and J by 1 base, with 21 bases between the two germline ends. CDR3 coding DNA: TGTGCCAGCAGCTCTACCCCGGGACAACATAGAGGCACAGATACGCAGTATTTT. This codes for CASSSTPGQHRGTDTQYF. Full variable domain (outside the CDR3, taken from reference TRBV7-9 and TRBJ2-3): DTGVSQNPRHKITKRGQNVTFRCDPISEHNRLYWYRQTLGQGPEFLTYFQNEAQLEKSRLLSDRFSAERPKGSFSTLEIQRTEQGDSAMYLCASSSTPGQHRGTDTQYFGPGTRLTVL.

The rearrangement uses TRBV27 and TRBJ2-4; unclear D gene. The CDR3 covers 16 residues. Germline CDR1 MNHEY, CDR2 SMNVEV (reference sequence). Trimming removed 6 bases at V and 0 bases at J, with 15 bases between. The CDR3 sequence is CASSEPEFEAKNIQYF. The CDR3 coding sequence is TGTGCCAGCAGCGAACCGGAGTTCGAAGCCAAAAACATTCAGTACTTC.

This chain links TRBV5-1 with TRBJ2-5; tentative D call: TRBD1 (6 bases). Germline lookup yields CDR1 SGHRS and CDR2 YFSETQ. The CDR3 runs 13 residues. V dropped 5 bases and J dropped 4 bases, with 12 bases sitting between them. The CDR3 sequence is CASSPGVGETQYF. In DNA, the CDR3 is TGCGCCAGCAGTCCAGGGGTTGGAGAGACCCAGTACTTC. Based on the CDR3 plus reference TRBV5-1 and TRBJ2-5, the full variable domain is KAGVTQTPRYLIKTRGQQVTLSCSPISGHRSVSWYQQTPGQGLQFLFEYFSETQRNKGNFPGRFSGRQFSNSRSEMNVSTLELGDSALYLCASSPGVGETQYFGPGTRLLVL.

The chain couples TRBV5-4 to TRBJ2-1; 12 bases fit TRBD1. In germline, CDR1 is SGHNT, CDR2 YYREEE (reference sequence). The CDR3 covers 16 residues. J gave up 6 bases and V 2 bases, and 6 bases lay outside the gene matches. CDR3 coding DNA: TGTGCCAGCAGCTTTGGGGGGACAGGGGGCTTCAATGAGCAGTTCTTC. As protein: CASSFGGTGGFNEQFF. Full variable domain (missing parts from reference TRBV5-4 and TRBJ2-1): ETGVTQSPTHLIKTRGQQVTLRCSSQSGHNTVSWYQQALGQGPQFIFQYYREEENGRGNFPPRFSGLQFPNYSSELNVNALELDDSALYLCASSFGGTGGFNEQFFGPGTRLTVL.

The V call is TRBV6-1, the J call TRBJ2-3; possible D gene TRBD1, 5 bases. Trimming pared 2 bases from V and 1 base from J, leaving 10 bases between. This CDR3 region has 15 residues. Germline V gene data show CDR1 as MNHNS and CDR2 as SASEGT. CDR3 sequence reads: CASSETVGGTDTQYF. The DNA for the CDR3 is TGTGCCAGCAGTGAAACGGTAGGGGGCACAGATACGCAGTATTTT.

This chain links TRBV4-2 with TRBJ1-3; 7 bases map to TRBD1. Trimming removed 1 base from V and 2 bases from J; junction bases left unmatched: 5. The CDR3 has 16 residues. Germline V gene data show CDR1 as LGHNA and CDR2 as YNFKEQ. DNA for the CDR3: TGTGCCAGCAGCCAAGTGACAGGGCGCGCTGGAAACACCATATATTTT. Its protein product is CASSQVTGRAGNTIYF.

The chain uses TRBV6-5 and TRBJ1-6; 7 bases line up with TRBD1. The germline gives CDR1 MNHEY, CDR2 SVGAGI. This CDR3 is built from 14 residues. Losses at the gene ends were 4 bases for V and 14 bases for J; bases not matched to a gene: 11. The CDR3 region is CASSSTQGQSALHF. For the CDR3, the DNA is TGTGCCAGCAGTTCCACCCAGGGACAGTCCGCCCTCCACTTT.

V usage is TRBV28 and J usage is TRBJ2-3; D remains ambiguous. Germline CDR1 MDHEN, CDR2 SYDVKM. V lost 5 bases and J lost 0, with 9 bases in between. The CDR3 is 14 amino acids. DNA of the CDR3: TGTGCCAGCAGTCGAAGACTCAGCACAGATACGCAGTATTTT. This encodes CASSRRLSTDTQYF.

A single count supports this clone. The chain couples TRBV5-4 to TRBJ1-4; possible D gene TRBD1, 6 bases. With 3 bases removed from V and 7 bases from J, the gap between germline ends came to 19 bases. The CDR3 length is 16 residues. In germline, CDR1 is SGHNT, CDR2 YYREEE (reference sequence). The CDR3 DNA reads TGTGCCAGCAGCTCAGGCCCCGGGACAATGGGTGAAAAACTGTTTTTT. The encoded protein is CASSSGPGTMGEKLFF.

The gene calls are TRBV15 and TRBJ2-1; 9 bases fit TRBD1. Per the germline V gene, CDR1 is LNHNV and CDR2 is YYDKDF (reference sequence). This CDR3 has 15 residues. Unmatched junction bases numbered 3, after V lost 0 bases and J lost 6 bases. The DNA of the CDR3 is TGTGCCACCAGCAGAGATCTGGACAGGGGCAATGAGCAGTTCTTC. Translated, it gives CATSRDLDRGNEQFF.

This sequence joins TRBV29-1 and TRBJ2-4; tentatively, D is TRBD1 (6 bases). The CDR3 is 13 amino acids. Germline V lookup: CDR1 SQVTM, CDR2 ANQGSEA. V was pared by 6 bases and J by 2 bases, with 11 bases between. The DNA for the CDR3 is TGCAGCGTCACAGGGCAGTCCAAAAACATTCAGTACTTC. As protein: CSVTGQSKNIQYF.

The CDR3 coding sequence is TGTGCCATCAGTGGACTAGACTACAATGAGCAGTTCTTC. It codes for CAISGLDYNEQFF. The V gene is TRBV10-3, the J gene TRBJ2-1; tentative D call: TRBD2 (6 bases). Trimming took 4 bases from V and 3 from J, leaving 7 bases between them. The CDR3 runs 13 residues. The germline gives CDR1 ENHRY, CDR2 SYGVKD.